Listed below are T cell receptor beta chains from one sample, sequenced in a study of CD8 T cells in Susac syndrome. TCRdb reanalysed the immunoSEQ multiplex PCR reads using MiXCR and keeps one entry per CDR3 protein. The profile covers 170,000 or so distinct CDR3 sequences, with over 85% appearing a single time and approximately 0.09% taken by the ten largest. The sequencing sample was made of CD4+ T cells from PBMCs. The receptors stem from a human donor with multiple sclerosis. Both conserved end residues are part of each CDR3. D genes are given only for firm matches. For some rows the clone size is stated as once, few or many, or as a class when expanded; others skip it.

TGCAGTGCTCCTCGACCGGGGTTGGGAAACACCATATATTTT,CSAPRPGLGNTIYF,TRBV20-1,once,TRBJ1-3,NA
TGTGCCAGCACCGCACAGGGGGACACAGATACGCAGTATTTT,CASTAQGDTDTQYF,TRBV2,NA,TRBJ2-3,TRBD1
TGTGCCAGCACCCCGTGGGGGAATCAGCCCCAGCATTTT,CASTPWGNQPQHF,TRBV6-2/TRBV6-3,NA,TRBJ1-5,NA
TGTGCCAGCAGTTTACTACAGGGAAATGAAAAACTGTTTTTT,CASSLLQGNEKLFF,TRBV28,NA,TRBJ1-4,NA
TGTGCCAGCAGTCCCAACAGCGGGGCCAACACCGGGGAGCTGTTTTTT,CASSPNSGANTGELFF,TRBV7-3,NA,TRBJ2-2,TRBD2
TGCGCCAGCAGCTTGGCTCCCGACAGGGCTATCGAGCAGTACTTC,CASSLAPDRAIEQYF,TRBV5-1,NA,TRBJ2-7,TRBD1
TGTGCCAGCAGTAAAGCGGGGGAGCAGACCCAGTACTTC,CASSKAGEQTQYF,TRBV25-1,NA,TRBJ2-5,TRBD2
TGTGCCATCAGGCTGACTAGCGGCCCCTACGAGCAGTACTTC,CAIRLTSGPYEQYF,TRBV10-3,NA,TRBJ2-7,TRBD2
TGTGCCAGCTCACCATCCGGAAATGAAAAACTGTTTTTT,CASSPSGNEKLFF,TRBV18,NA,TRBJ1-4,NA
TGTGCGGTCGGTAGCTCCTACAATGAGCAGTTCTTC,CAVGSSYNEQFF,TRBV28,NA,TRBJ2-1,NA
TGTGCCAGCAGCTTAGATCGGACCCAGTACTTC,CASSLDRTQYF,TRBV11-2,NA,TRBJ2-5,NA
TGTGCCAGCAGTTACCCAGGGACAGCCACTGAAGCTTTCTTT,CASSYPGTATEAFF,TRBV6-6,once,TRBJ1-1,TRBD1
TGTGCCAGCAGTGGACTTGCAACTAATGAAAAACTGTTTTTT,CASSGLATNEKLFF,TRBV27,once,TRBJ1-4,NA
TGTGCCCTGAGGGGACAGGGGGGCTCCTACGAGCAGTACTTC,CALRGQGGSYEQYF,TRBV28,NA,TRBJ2-7,TRBD1
TGTGCCAGCAGTGAAGCGCTGGGAGGGGGTCAGCCCCAGCATTTT,CASSEALGGGQPQHF,TRBV6-1,NA,TRBJ1-5,NA
TGTGCCAGCTCACCACGAATGCCAGGGCTTTCGGACGACGAGCAGTACTTC,CASSPRMPGLSDDEQYF,TRBV18,NA,TRBJ2-7,NA
TGCAGTTACAGCTCTACGGGAAACATTCAGTACTTC,CSYSSTGNIQYF,TRBV29-1,NA,TRBJ2-4,NA
TGTGCCAGCTCACGAGAGCAGGCGAACACCGGGGAGCTGTTTTTT,CASSREQANTGELFF,TRBV18,NA,TRBJ2-2,NA
TGTGCCAGCAGCCCGACAGGGGGGCATACCTACGAGCAGTACTTC,CASSPTGGHTYEQYF,TRBV6-5,NA,TRBJ2-7,TRBD1
TGTGCCAGCAGCGTGAGATCCACCGGGGAGCTGTTTTTT,CASSVRSTGELFF,TRBV9,once,TRBJ2-2,NA
TGTGCCAGCAGTTCGAGAAGGACAGGGGCTACCCATGAGCAGTTCTTC,CASSSRRTGATHEQFF,TRBV6-5,NA,TRBJ2-1,TRBD1
TGTGCCAGTAGTAGCCCCCCCGGGCAGGGGGTCGGCTACACCTTC,CASSSPPGQGVGYTF,TRBV19,NA,TRBJ1-2,TRBD1
TGTGCCAGCAGCTTAGGACTAGCGGGGGGAGGGGAGCAGTTCTTC,CASSLGLAGGGEQFF,TRBV7-8,NA,TRBJ2-1,TRBD2
TGCGCCAGCAGCCCCCACGGGACTAAGGGGGATGAGCAGTTCTTC,CASSPHGTKGDEQFF,TRBV4-1,NA,TRBJ2-1,NA
TGTGCCAGCAGTCTCCCTCTGGGGACAGGGGGCCCCCTGGAGCAGTACTTC,CASSLPLGTGGPLEQYF,TRBV28,NA,TRBJ2-7,TRBD1
TGCGCCAGCAGCCGGGACGGGGATGGCTACGAGCAGTACTTC,CASSRDGDGYEQYF,TRBV5-1,NA,TRBJ2-7,NA
TGCGCCAGCAGCTTGGCCAGTGGACAGTCTGGCCAGTATTTT,CASSLASGQSGQYF,TRBV5-1,NA,TRBJ2-3,NA
TGTGCCAGCTCACAGTCACAGGGATATGAAGCTTTCTTT,CASSQSQGYEAFF,TRBV18,NA,TRBJ1-1,NA
TGCAGTGCTAGAGGAGGGGCGGCTAGCGGGGGGGAAGAGACCCAGTACTTC,CSARGGAASGGEETQYF,TRBV20-1,NA,TRBJ2-5,TRBD2
TGTGCCAGCAGCGTCCTACTAGCGGGAGGATCGAACACCGGGGAGCTGTTTTTT,CASSVLLAGGSNTGELFF,TRBV5-4,once,TRBJ2-2,TRBD2
TGCGCCAGCAGCTCTGGACGTTGGGACGAGCAGTACTTC,CASSSGRWDEQYF,TRBV5-1,NA,TRBJ2-7,NA
TGTGCCAGCAGTTACGTTGGTTTTGGGGGGCGGGAGCTGTTTTTT,CASSYVGFGGRELFF,TRBV6-5,NA,TRBJ2-2,NA
TGCGCCAGCATGCCTGGACAGGGATTAGCCGGGGAGCTGTTTTTT,CASMPGQGLAGELFF,TRBV5-1,NA,TRBJ2-2,TRBD1
TGTGCCAGTACTGGGACATCGGGTCTCAATGGCTACACCTTC,CASTGTSGLNGYTF,TRBV19,NA,TRBJ1-2,NA
TGTGCCAGCAGTTTAGCGCTGGGAGGTGGTGGTGACACTGAAGCTTTCTTT,CASSLALGGGGDTEAFF,TRBV12-3/TRBV12-4,NA,TRBJ1-1,NA
TGTGCCACCAAAGGGTCCTCAGGGGAGAACACTGAAGCTTTCTTT,CATKGSSGENTEAFF,TRBV10-3,once,TRBJ1-1,NA
TGTGCCAGCAGCTTTAGCAGTTTGAAGACCCAGTACTTC,CASSFSSLKTQYF,TRBV11-2,NA,TRBJ2-5,NA
TGTGCCAGCAGTTACTCGATTCAGGGTGAAGCTTTCTTT,CASSYSIQGEAFF,TRBV6-6,few,TRBJ1-1,NA
TGTGCCACCAGCAGAGAAGGAATAGATGGCTACACCTTC,CATSREGIDGYTF,TRBV15,NA,TRBJ1-2,NA
TGTGCCAGCAGTGATTATCGAAATCAGCCCCAGCATTTT,CASSDYRNQPQHF,TRBV2,NA,TRBJ1-5,NA
TGTGCCAGCAGCCGGGAGGGCCAAGAGACCCAGTACTTC,CASSREGQETQYF,TRBV2,NA,TRBJ2-5,TRBD2
TGTGCCAGCTCACCACTGGGTATACCTGAAGCTTTCTTT,CASSPLGIPEAFF,TRBV18,NA,TRBJ1-1,NA
TGTGCCAGCAGTTCTCCGGGTACAGTGGGGCCCTCGAACTATGGCTACACCTTC,CASSSPGTVGPSNYGYTF,TRBV12-3/TRBV12-4,NA,TRBJ1-2,NA
TGTGCCAGCAGTACCACAGGGGGCGCGCTCTACGAGCAGTACTTC,CASSTTGGALYEQYF,TRBV6-5,NA,TRBJ2-7,TRBD1
TGCGCCAGCAGCTTGCTCGCCGGTGAGCAGTTCTTC,CASSLLAGEQFF,TRBV5-1,NA,TRBJ2-1,NA
TGTGCCAGCAGTTTCGGACGTACTAACTATGGCTACACCTTC,CASSFGRTNYGYTF,TRBV12-3/TRBV12-4,NA,TRBJ1-2,NA
TGTGCCAGCAGTCGAAGGCGGCGAACCGGGGAGCTGTTTTTT,CASSRRRRTGELFF,TRBV6-2/TRBV6-3,NA,TRBJ2-2,NA
TGTGCCAGCAGCACCCCGGACAGGGGAGGCACCGGGGAGCTGTTTTTT,CASSTPDRGGTGELFF,TRBV21-1,once,TRBJ2-2,NA
TGTGCCAGCACCCCCGGACAGGGCTGGCGCTACACCTTC,CASTPGQGWRYTF,TRBV12-3/TRBV12-4,NA,TRBJ1-2,TRBD1
TGTGCCAGCGGGACCACAGGGCCCGCCCAGTATTTT,CASGTTGPAQYF,TRBV11-2,NA,TRBJ2-3,NA
TGTGCCAGCAGTGGCACAGGGGTCCAAGAGACCCAGTACTTC,CASSGTGVQETQYF,TRBV12-3/TRBV12-4,NA,TRBJ2-5,TRBD1
TGTGCCAGCTCACCCCAGGACACTGAAGCTTTCTTT,CASSPQDTEAFF,TRBV18,NA,TRBJ1-1,NA